This TCR beta chain comes out of a study of blood T cell repertoires in COVID-19. Background on the study: Sources were T cells, B-cell-depleted T cells, or PBMCs; the material itself was cDNA or gDNA.

Germline CDR1 is PRHDT and CDR2 is FYEKMQ (reference sequence). The ends were cut back, 8 bases at V and 0 bases at J, with 11 bases in the middle. The CDR3 is 14 amino acids. Profiling relied on immunoSEQ multiplex PCR, and the TCRdb table lists in-frame clones only, not all of them. The table records about 350,000 clones, around nine tenths of them present only once. The sequence was collected from a woman in her late teens or twenties who had recovered from COVID-19. The chain joins TRBV13 to TRBJ2-4, with D unclear. Specimen: peripheral blood. CDR3 region: CASVGGLAKNIQYF. As DNA, the CDR3 is TGTGCCAGCGTCGGCGGTTTAGCCAAAAACATTCAGTACTTC.